Here is one TCR beta chain with its context. The antigen remains unidentified. Treatment noted: roughly nine-day PBMC culture with coronavirus spike peptide pools or control peptides (ViraFEST assay). Sequenced with the Oncomine TCR Beta short-read assay was DNA taken from cultured CD4+ T cells. The genomic DNA was obtained from cultured CD4+ T cells by extraction with the QIAamp micro DNA kit. TCRdb used MiXCR to reprocess the PCR reads, holding one entry per CDR3 protein. The profile shows around 6,300 distinct CDR3 sequences, around four fifths of them singletons. This sample is drawn from a study of vaccination and CD4 T cells after COVID-19. On the study more broadly: Overlapping peptides of the spike proteins of SARS-CoV-2, HCoV-NL63, HCoV-OC43 and HCoV-229E were used for cell stimulation. Study-level points and caveats: The researchers studied relatively few convalescent patients and omitted early post-infection timepoints.

The J segment lost 3 bases and the V segment lost 10 bases, leaving 12 bases of the junction unmatched. The CDR3 contains 15 residues. The germline V gene has CDR1 MNHNS and CDR2 SASEGT. The receptor was derived from a human donor who had recovered from COVID-19. Sample: CD4+ T cells from blood, cultured in vitro. This rearrangement joins TRBV6-1 to TRBJ2-4, with TRBD1 identical over 7 bases. CDR3 region: CAIEPTGQGKNIQYF. CDR3 DNA sequence: TGTGCCATCGAGCCGACAGGGCAAGGCAAAAACATTCAGTACTTC.